The source of this T cell receptor beta chain is a study of cytomegalovirus exposure and HLA in healthy donors. Findings and limits, study-wide: Sequencing likely produced, as an artifact, a cluster of highly shared sequence variants.

Donors had nominal health at sampling but likely had unrecorded immune exposures. Note on this clone: Its specificity is not known.

Amplification used 60 Vbeta primers and 13 Jbeta primers. Data came from immunoSEQ multiplex PCR; TCRdb stores just in-frame clones and leaves some out. The table shows fewer than 130,000 clones, with around 79% occurring only once. The CDR3 consists of 15 residues. The V end lost 0 bases, the J end lost 1 base, and 10 bases lay between the germline ends. Germline V gene sequence: CDR1 SGHVS, CDR2 FNYEAQ. The sequencing input was PBMCs. This chain uses TRBV7-6 with TRBJ2-7; unclear D gene. The clonotype was recovered from a woman in her twenties or thirties in good health and CMV-seronegative. CDR3 loop: CASSLAHDSSYEQYF. The CDR3 DNA follows: TGTGCCAGCAGCTTAGCGCACGACTCGTCCTACGAGCAGTACTTC.